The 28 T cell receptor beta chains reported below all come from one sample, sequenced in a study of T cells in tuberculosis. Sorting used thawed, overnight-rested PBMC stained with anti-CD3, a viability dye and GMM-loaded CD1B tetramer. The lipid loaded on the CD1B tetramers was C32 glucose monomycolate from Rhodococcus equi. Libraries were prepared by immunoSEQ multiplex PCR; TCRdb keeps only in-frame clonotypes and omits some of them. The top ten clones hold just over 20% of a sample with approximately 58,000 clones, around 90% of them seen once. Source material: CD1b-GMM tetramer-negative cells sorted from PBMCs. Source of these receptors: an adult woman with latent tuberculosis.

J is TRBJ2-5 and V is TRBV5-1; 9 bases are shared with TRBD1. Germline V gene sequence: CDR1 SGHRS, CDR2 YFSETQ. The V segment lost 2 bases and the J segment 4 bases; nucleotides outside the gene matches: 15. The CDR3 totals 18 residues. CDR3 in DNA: TGCGCCAGCAGCTTCCCTCCCCAGGGACAGGGCAAGAGAGAGACCCAGTACTTC. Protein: CASSFPPQGQGKRETQYF.

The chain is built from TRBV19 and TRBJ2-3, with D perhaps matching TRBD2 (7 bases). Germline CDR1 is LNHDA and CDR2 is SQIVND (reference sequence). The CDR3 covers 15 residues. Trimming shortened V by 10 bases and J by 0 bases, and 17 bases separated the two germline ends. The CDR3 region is CATQRGGGSTDTQYF. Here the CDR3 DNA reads TGTGCCACCCAACGAGGGGGGGGTAGCACAGATACGCAGTATTTT.

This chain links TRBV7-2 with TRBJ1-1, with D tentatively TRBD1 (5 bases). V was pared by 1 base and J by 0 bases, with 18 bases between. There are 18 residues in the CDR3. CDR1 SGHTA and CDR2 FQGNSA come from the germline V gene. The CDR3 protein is CASSLDSGGGRMNTEAFF. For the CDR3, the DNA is TGTGCCAGCAGCTTAGATTCTGGGGGGGGAAGGATGAACACTGAAGCTTTCTTT. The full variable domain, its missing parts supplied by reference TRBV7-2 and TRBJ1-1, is GAGVSQSPSNKVTEKGKDVELRCDPISGHTALYWYRQSLGQGLEFLIYFQGNSAPDKSGLPSDRFSAERTGGSVSTLTIQRTQQEDSAVYLCASSLDSGGGRMNTEAFFGQGTRLTVV.

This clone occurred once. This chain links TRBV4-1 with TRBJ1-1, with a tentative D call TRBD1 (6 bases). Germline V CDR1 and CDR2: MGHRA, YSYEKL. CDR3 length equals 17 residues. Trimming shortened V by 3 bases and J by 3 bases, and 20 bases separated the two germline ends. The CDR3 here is CASSQVGGEGGYTEAFF. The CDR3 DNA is TGCGCCAGCAGCCAGGTCGGGGGGGAGGGGGGTTACACTGAAGCTTTCTTT.

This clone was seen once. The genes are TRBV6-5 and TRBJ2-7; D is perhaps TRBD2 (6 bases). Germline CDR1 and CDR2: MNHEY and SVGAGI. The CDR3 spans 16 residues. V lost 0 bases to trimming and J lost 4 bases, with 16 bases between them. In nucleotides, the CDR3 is TGTGCCAGCAGTTACTCGAGGAGGGACCAGAAATACGAGCAGTACTTC. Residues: CASSYSRRDQKYEQYF.

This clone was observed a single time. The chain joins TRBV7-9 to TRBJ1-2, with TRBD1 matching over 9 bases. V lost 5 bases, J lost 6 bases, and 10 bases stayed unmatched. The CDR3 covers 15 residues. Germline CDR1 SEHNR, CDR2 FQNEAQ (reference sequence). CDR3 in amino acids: CASSKLGQGLNGYTF. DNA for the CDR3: TGTGCCAGCAGCAAACTGGGACAGGGTTTGAATGGCTACACCTTC.

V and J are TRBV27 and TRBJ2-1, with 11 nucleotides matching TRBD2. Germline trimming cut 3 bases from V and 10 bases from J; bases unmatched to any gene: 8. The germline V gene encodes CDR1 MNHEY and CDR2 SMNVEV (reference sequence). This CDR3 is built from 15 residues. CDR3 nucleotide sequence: TGTGCCAGCAGTTTTACTAGCGGGGGATCCGGGGAGCAGTTCTTC. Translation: CASSFTSGGSGEQFF.

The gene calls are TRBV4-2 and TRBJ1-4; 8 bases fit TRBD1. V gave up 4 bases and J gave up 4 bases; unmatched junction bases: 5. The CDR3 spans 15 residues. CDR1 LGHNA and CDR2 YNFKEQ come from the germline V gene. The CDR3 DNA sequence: TGTGCCAGCAGCCCCTGGACAGGGAGTAATGAAAAACTGTTTTTT. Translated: CASSPWTGSNEKLFF.

CDR3 bases: TGTGCCAGCAGTGAAGCGGGAGGGGTGGGAGGCTACACCTTC. Translating it yields CASSEAGGVGGYTF. The chain employs TRBV2 and TRBJ1-2, with D perhaps TRBD1 (5 bases). In germline, CDR1 is SNHLY, CDR2 FYNNEI. CDR3 length: 14 amino acids. V gave up 0 bases and J gave up 8 bases, with 13 bases separating them.

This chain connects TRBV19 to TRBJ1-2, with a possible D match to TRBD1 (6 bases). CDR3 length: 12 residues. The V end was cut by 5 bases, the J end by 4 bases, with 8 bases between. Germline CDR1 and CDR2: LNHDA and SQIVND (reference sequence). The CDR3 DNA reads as TGTGCCAGTAGTCAGGGGTTCTATGGCTACACCTTC. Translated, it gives CASSQGFYGYTF.

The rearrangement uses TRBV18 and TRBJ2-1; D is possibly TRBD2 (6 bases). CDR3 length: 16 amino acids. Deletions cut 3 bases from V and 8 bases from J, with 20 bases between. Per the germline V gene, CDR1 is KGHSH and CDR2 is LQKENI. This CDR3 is CASSPSGARVGDEQFF. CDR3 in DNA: TGTGCCAGCTCACCCTCGGGAGCTCGGGTTGGGGATGAGCAGTTCTTC.

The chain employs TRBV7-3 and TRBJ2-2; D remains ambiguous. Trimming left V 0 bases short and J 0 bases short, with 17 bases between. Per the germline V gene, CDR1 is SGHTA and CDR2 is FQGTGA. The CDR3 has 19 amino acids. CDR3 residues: CASSLTYYQYRANTGELFF. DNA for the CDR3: TGTGCCAGCAGCTTAACGTACTACCAATACCGAGCGAACACCGGGGAGCTGTTTTTT.

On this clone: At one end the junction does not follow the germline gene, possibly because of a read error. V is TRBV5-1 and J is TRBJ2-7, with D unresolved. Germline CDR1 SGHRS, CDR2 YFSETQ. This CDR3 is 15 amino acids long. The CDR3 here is CASSVIITDSNEQYF. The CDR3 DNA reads TGCGCCAGCAGCGTAATCATCACTGACTCCAACGAGCAGTACTTC.

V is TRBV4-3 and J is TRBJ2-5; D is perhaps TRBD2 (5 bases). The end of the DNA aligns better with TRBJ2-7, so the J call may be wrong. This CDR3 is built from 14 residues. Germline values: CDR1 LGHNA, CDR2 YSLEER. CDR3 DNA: TGCGCCAGCAGCCAAGAGCGGGCGGGCTACGAGCAGTACTTC. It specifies CASSQERAGYEQYF.

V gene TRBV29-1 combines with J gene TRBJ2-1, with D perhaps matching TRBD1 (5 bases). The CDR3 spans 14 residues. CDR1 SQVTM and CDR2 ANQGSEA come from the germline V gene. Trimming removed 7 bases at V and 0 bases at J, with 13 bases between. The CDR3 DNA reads TGCAGCGCTGATGGGGCTGGCTCCTACAATGAGCAGTTCTTC. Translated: CSADGAGSYNEQFF.

CDR3 DNA sequence: TGTGCCAGCAGCCGCCGACCGGGACAGTATGAAGCTTTCTTT. Amino acids: CASSRRPGQYEAFF. The chain has TRBV7-3 and TRBJ1-1; 7 bases match TRBD1. V lost 5 bases to trimming and J lost 7 bases; unmatched junction nucleotides: 10. The germline CDR1 and CDR2 sequences are SGHTA and FQGTGA. This CDR3 spans 14 amino acids.

CDR3 sequence reads: CASKGTGVGEQYF. The CDR3 nucleotides read TGTGCCAGCAAAGGGACAGGGGTTGGGGAGCAGTACTTC. The genes are TRBV6-6 and TRBJ2-7; TRBD1 aligns across 10 bases. The CDR3 totals 13 residues. Germline trimming cut 7 bases from V and 7 bases from J; bases unmatched to any gene: 7. Germline V gene lookup returns CDR1 MNHNY and CDR2 SVGAGI (reference sequence).

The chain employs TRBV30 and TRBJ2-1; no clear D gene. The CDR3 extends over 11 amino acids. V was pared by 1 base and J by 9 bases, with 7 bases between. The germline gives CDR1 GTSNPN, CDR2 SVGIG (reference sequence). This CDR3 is CAWSASTEQFF. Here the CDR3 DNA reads TGTGCCTGGAGTGCGAGTACTGAGCAGTTCTTC.

CDR3 in amino acids: CASSQEGRTSGGAGRNEQFF. CDR3 bases: TGCGCCAGCAGCCAAGAGGGGAGGACTAGCGGGGGGGCCGGTAGAAATGAGCAGTTCTTC. The rearrangement uses TRBV4-3 and TRBJ2-1; TRBD2 matches 15 bases. J gave up 7 bases and V 0 bases, and 13 bases lay outside the gene matches. The CDR3 has 20 residues. Germline V gene sequence: CDR1 LGHNA, CDR2 YSLEER.

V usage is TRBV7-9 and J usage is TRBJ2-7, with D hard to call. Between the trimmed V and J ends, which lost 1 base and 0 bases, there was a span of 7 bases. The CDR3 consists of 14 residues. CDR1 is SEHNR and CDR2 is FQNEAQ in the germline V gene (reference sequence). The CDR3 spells CASSLVGSSYEQYF. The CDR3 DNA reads TGTGCCAGCAGCTTAGTTGGCAGCTCCTACGAGCAGTACTTC.

The CDR3 sequence: CASGSAGRSADTQYF. CDR3 nucleotides: TGTGCCAGCGGGTCAGCGGGTCGCAGTGCAGATACGCAGTATTTT. V usage is TRBV27 and J usage is TRBJ2-3; the D gene is possibly TRBD2 (6 bases). The V and J ends lost 8 bases and 4 bases respectively, with 19 bases between them. Germline loops: CDR1 MNHEY, CDR2 SMNVEV (reference sequence). This CDR3 is 15 amino acids long.

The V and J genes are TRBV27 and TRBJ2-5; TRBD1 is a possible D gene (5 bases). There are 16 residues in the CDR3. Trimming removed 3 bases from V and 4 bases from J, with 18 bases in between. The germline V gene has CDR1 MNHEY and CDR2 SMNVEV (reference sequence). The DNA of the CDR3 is TGTGCCAGCAGTTTCTATTACACTCCAAGGGGAGAGACCCAGTACTTC. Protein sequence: CASSFYYTPRGETQYF.

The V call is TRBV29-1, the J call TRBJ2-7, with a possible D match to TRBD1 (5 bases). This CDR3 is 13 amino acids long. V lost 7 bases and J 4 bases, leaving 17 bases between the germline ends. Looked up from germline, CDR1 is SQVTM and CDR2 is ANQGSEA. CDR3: CSAAPGQGYEQYF. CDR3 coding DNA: TGCAGCGCCGCCCCCGGACAAGGATACGAGCAGTACTTC.

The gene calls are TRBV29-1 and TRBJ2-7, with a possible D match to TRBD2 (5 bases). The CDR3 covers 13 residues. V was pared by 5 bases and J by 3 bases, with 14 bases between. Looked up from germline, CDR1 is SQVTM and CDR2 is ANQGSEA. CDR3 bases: TGCAGCGTTTCCCGGGGTGAGGGCTACGAGCAGTACTTC. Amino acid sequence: CSVSRGEGYEQYF.

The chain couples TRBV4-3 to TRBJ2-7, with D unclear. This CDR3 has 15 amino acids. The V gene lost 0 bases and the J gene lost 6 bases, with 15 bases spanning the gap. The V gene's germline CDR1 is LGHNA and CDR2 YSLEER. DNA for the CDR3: TGCGCCAGCAGCCAAGATTCAATAAGTTCCGGCGAGCAGTACTTC. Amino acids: CASSQDSISSGEQYF.

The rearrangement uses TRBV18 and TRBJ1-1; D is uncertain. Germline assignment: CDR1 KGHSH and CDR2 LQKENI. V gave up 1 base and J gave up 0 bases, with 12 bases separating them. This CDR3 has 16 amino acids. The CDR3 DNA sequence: TGTGCCAGCTCACCACGGTTCGGGTCGATGAACACTGAAGCTTTCTTT. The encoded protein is CASSPRFGSMNTEAFF.

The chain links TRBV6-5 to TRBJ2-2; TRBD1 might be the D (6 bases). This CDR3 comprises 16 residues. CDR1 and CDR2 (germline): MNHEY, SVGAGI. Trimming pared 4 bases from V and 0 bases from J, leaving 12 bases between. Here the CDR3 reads CASSSQGRANTGELFF. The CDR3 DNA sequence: TGTGCCAGCAGTTCACAGGGACGGGCGAACACCGGGGAGCTGTTTTTT.

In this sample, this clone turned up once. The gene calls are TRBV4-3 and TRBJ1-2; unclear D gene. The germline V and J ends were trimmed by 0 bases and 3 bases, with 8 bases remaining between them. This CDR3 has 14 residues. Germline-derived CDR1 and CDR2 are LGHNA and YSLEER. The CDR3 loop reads CASSQDSQYYGYTF. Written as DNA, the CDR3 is TGCGCCAGCAGCCAAGATAGCCAGTACTATGGCTACACCTTC.